This passage covers 24 T cell receptor beta chains from one sample sequenced in a study of cytomegalovirus exposure and HLA in healthy donors. Assay used: immunoSEQ multiplex PCR; TCRdb lists only in-frame clones, some missing. The sample records tens of thousands of clones, approximately 94% being singletons. Specimen: PBMCs. The receptors were sampled from a man aged 18 to 29 in good health and CMV-seropositive.

This clone was recorded once. The J gene is TRBJ2-5, the V gene TRBV5-4; D uncertain. Germline V lookup: CDR1 SGHNT, CDR2 YYREEE (reference sequence). The CDR3 has 14 residues. V lost 0 bases and J 2 bases, leaving 8 bases between the germline ends. In nucleotides, the CDR3 is TGTGCCAGCAGCTTGGGCGGATTTCAAGAGACCCAGTACTTC. Encoded protein: CASSLGGFQETQYF. Full variable domain (rest looked up from reference TRBV5-4 and TRBJ2-5): ETGVTQSPTHLIKTRGQQVTLRCSSQSGHNTVSWYQQALGQGPQFIFQYYREEENGRGNFPPRFSGLQFPNYSSELNVNALELDDSALYLCASSLGGFQETQYFGPGTRLLVL.

CDR3 nucleotide sequence: TGTGCCCAACAAAGGGGGGGGGCTACAGATACGCAGTATTTT. Translating gives CAQQRGGATDTQYF. The genes are TRBV30 and TRBJ2-3; D might be TRBD2 (7 bases). CDR1 and CDR2 (germline): GTSNPN, SVGIG (reference sequence). V lost 8 bases, J lost 3 bases, and 18 bases lay in between. This CDR3 has 14 residues.

V and J are TRBV9 and TRBJ2-7, with D possibly matching TRBD2 (7 bases). This CDR3 is 17 amino acids long. Trimming shortened V by 0 bases and J by 0 bases, and 16 bases separated the two germline ends. The germline gives CDR1 SGDLS, CDR2 YYNGEE. The CDR3 DNA follows: TGTGCCAGCAGCGTAGGGGGGGGCAGGGCGAGCTCCTACGAGCAGTACTTC. It translates to CASSVGGGRASSYEQYF. The full variable domain, rest sourced from reference TRBV9 and TRBJ2-7, is DSGVTQTPKHLITATGQRVTLRCSPRSGDLSVYWYQQSLDQGLQFLIQYYNGEERAKGNILERFSAQQFPDLHSELNLSSLELGDSALYFCASSVGGGRASSYEQYFGPGTRLTVT.

The chain joins TRBV2 to TRBJ2-1, with unresolved D. The CDR3 runs to 14 residues. The germline V gene encodes CDR1 SNHLY and CDR2 FYNNEI. With 0 bases removed from V and 3 bases from J, the gap between germline ends came to 6 bases. The CDR3 is CASSEAASYNEQFF. The CDR3 nucleotides read TGTGCCAGCAGTGAAGCGGCTAGCTACAATGAGCAGTTCTTC.

The J gene is TRBJ2-6, the V gene TRBV5-4, with 10 bases that match TRBD2. The CDR3 contains 17 residues. The ends lost 4 bases at V and 1 base at J; junction bases unmatched: 5. CDR1 is SGHNT, CDR2 YYREEE, per germline (reference sequence). CDR3 region: CASSPPSGSSGANVLTF. The CDR3 DNA sequence: TGTGCCAGCAGCCCACCTAGCGGGAGTTCTGGGGCCAACGTCCTGACTTTC.

The chain recombines TRBV11-1 with TRBJ1-2; D remains ambiguous. CDR1 is SGHAT, CDR2 FQDESV, per germline (reference sequence). The CDR3 consists of 12 residues. V dropped 3 bases and J dropped 6 bases, with 8 bases sitting between them. DNA of the CDR3: TGTGCCAGCAGCTTGGAGGGTAATGGCTACACCTTC. Encoded protein: CASSLEGNGYTF.

The rearrangement uses TRBV4-1 and TRBJ2-3, with D maybe TRBD2 (5 bases). This CDR3 is 15 amino acids long. The germline gives CDR1 MGHRA, CDR2 YSYEKL. The V and J ends lost 0 bases and 3 bases respectively, with 10 bases between them. CDR3 protein: CASSQDVTRTDTQYF. In DNA form, the CDR3 reads TGCGCCAGCAGCCAAGATGTTACTAGAACAGATACGCAGTATTTT.

The chain joins TRBV18 to TRBJ2-7; 8 nucleotides align to TRBD2. There are 13 residues in the CDR3. J was trimmed by 4 bases and V by 3 bases; bases with no gene match: 2. Germline V gene lookup returns CDR1 KGHSH and CDR2 LQKENI. CDR3 protein: CASSPGGDYEQYF. CDR3 DNA: TGTGCCAGCTCACCCGGGGGGGATTACGAGCAGTACTTC.

The table lists this clone with a count of one. This chain joins TRBV6-5 and TRBJ1-1; tentative D call: TRBD1 (5 bases). With 0 bases removed from V and 4 bases from J, the gap between germline ends came to 9 bases. This CDR3 has 14 residues. Germline V gives CDR1 MNHEY, CDR2 SVGAGI. As DNA, the CDR3 is TGTGCCAGCAGTTACTCATTCGGGGGCACTGAAGCTTTCTTT. It yields the protein CASSYSFGGTEAFF.

This clone turned up a few times. V and J are TRBV10-2 and TRBJ2-5, with TRBD2 identical over 7 bases. CDR1 is WSHSY and CDR2 is SAAADI in the germline V gene. This CDR3 has 16 amino acids. V shed 0 bases, J shed 5 bases, and the junction held 9 bases outside the gene matches. The chain's CDR3 is CASSESLTGGGETQYF. The CDR3 coding sequence is TGCGCCAGCAGTGAGTCCCTAACGGGAGGAGGTGAGACCCAGTACTTC.

The rearrangement links TRBV5-1 to TRBJ1-4; D unclear. V gave up 4 bases and J gave up 5 bases, with 15 bases separating them. Germline V gives CDR1 SGHRS, CDR2 YFSETQ. CDR3 length equals 15 residues. The CDR3 bases are TGCGCCAGCAGCCTTGGAGACACGGGGAATGAAAAACTGTTTTTT. Its protein product is CASSLGDTGNEKLFF.

J is TRBJ1-2 and V is TRBV4-1; D remains unclear. Per the germline V gene, CDR1 is MGHRA and CDR2 is YSYEKL. The CDR3 has 15 amino acids. The V end was cut by 0 bases, the J end by 4 bases, with 12 bases between. Here the CDR3 DNA reads TGCGCCAGCAGCCAAGACGTCCGGGTTAGCTATGGCTACACCTTC. This codes for CASSQDVRVSYGYTF.

The V call is TRBV7-3, the J call TRBJ1-2, with D tentatively TRBD1 (5 bases). This CDR3 is built from 13 residues. Per the germline V gene, CDR1 is SGHTA and CDR2 is FQGTGA. V lost 2 bases and J 8 bases, leaving 12 bases between the germline ends. The CDR3 protein is CASSLDGQGGYTF. Here the CDR3 DNA reads TGTGCCAGCAGCTTAGACGGCCAGGGAGGCTACACCTTC.

The chain has TRBV28 and TRBJ2-7; TRBD1 is a possible D gene (5 bases). V lost 3 bases, J lost 1 base, and 10 bases lay in between. The germline V gene encodes CDR1 MDHEN and CDR2 SYDVKM. CDR3 size: 14 residues. The chain's CDR3 is CASSFQGTSYEQYF. The CDR3 coding sequence is TGTGCCAGCAGTTTTCAGGGTACATCCTACGAGCAGTACTTC.

This chain connects TRBV11-1 to TRBJ2-6; D perhaps matches TRBD1 (5 bases). Trimming stripped 8 bases from V and 0 bases from J, with 17 bases between. The CDR3 has 17 amino acids. Germline V lookup: CDR1 SGHAT, CDR2 FQDESV (reference sequence). The CDR3 spells CASDRGTQSSGANVLTF. As DNA, the CDR3 is TGTGCCAGCGACAGAGGCACCCAGAGCTCTGGGGCCAACGTCCTGACTTTC.

V and J are TRBV11-2 and TRBJ2-2; a possible D gene is TRBD2 (6 bases). V lost 1 base to trimming and J lost 3 bases, with 12 bases between them. The CDR3 length is 16 residues. Germline loops: CDR1 SGHAT, CDR2 FQNNGV. In DNA form, the CDR3 reads TGTGCCAGCAGCTTAGGGGCTAGCGCCTACACCGGGGAGCTGTTTTTT. Protein sequence: CASSLGASAYTGELFF.

V gene TRBV5-1 combines with J gene TRBJ2-5; perhaps TRBD2 as D (5 bases). Trimming left V 5 bases short and J 2 bases short, with 10 bases between. CDR1 SGHRS and CDR2 YFSETQ come from the germline V gene. This CDR3 region has 13 residues. The CDR3, as DNA: TGCGCCAGCAGAGAGGGAATACAAGAGACCCAGTACTTC. Amino acids: CASREGIQETQYF.

The chain is built from TRBV5-6 and TRBJ1-5, with D unresolved. Trimming shortened V by 1 base and J by 6 bases, and 8 bases separated the two germline ends. Germline CDR1 is SGHDT and CDR2 is YYEEEE. The CDR3 is 13 amino acids. DNA for the CDR3: TGTGCCAGCAGCTTGACAGCATTTCAGCCCCAGCATTTT. Its protein product is CASSLTAFQPQHF.

This chain uses TRBV29-1 with TRBJ2-7, with 9 bases matching TRBD1. CDR3 length equals 17 residues. V shed 3 bases, J shed 0 bases, and the junction held 12 bases outside the gene matches. Germline CDR1 and CDR2: SQVTM and ANQGSEA. CDR3 sequence reads: CSVDDLAGQGSSYEQYF. As DNA, the CDR3 is TGCAGCGTTGATGATCTGGCCGGACAGGGGAGCTCCTACGAGCAGTACTTC.

The count of this clone is one. The genes are TRBV19 and TRBJ2-3; TRBD1 might be the D (6 bases). Looked up from germline, CDR1 is LNHDA and CDR2 is SQIVND (reference sequence). The CDR3 runs to 13 residues. Trimming stripped 5 bases from V and 6 bases from J, with 12 bases between. CDR3 in amino acids: CASSPQGWDTQYF. In DNA form, the CDR3 reads TGTGCCAGTAGTCCACAGGGTTGGGATACGCAGTATTTT. The whole variable domain, remainder taken from reference TRBV19 and TRBJ2-3, is DGGITQSPKYLFRKEGQNVTLSCEQNLNHDAMYWYRQDPGQGLRLIYYSQIVNDFQKGDIAEGYSVSREKKESFPLTVTSAQKNPTAFYLCASSPQGWDTQYFGPGTRLTVL.

The genes are TRBV7-9 and TRBJ1-2, with 11 nucleotides matching TRBD1. This CDR3 has 15 amino acids. Looked up from germline, CDR1 is SEHNR and CDR2 is FQNEAQ (reference sequence). V was clipped by 5 bases and J by 8 bases; unmatched bases: 10. Written as DNA, the CDR3 is TGTGCCAGCAGCGTCCCGGGACAGGGGGAGACCGGCTACACCTTC. Amino acids: CASSVPGQGETGYTF.

This clone appeared once. The J gene is TRBJ1-1, the V gene TRBV5-1; 7 bases line up with TRBD1. V was pared by 4 bases and J by 2 bases, with 8 bases of the junction left unmatched. The germline V gene encodes CDR1 SGHRS and CDR2 YFSETQ. CDR3 length equals 15 residues. CDR3 loop: CASSNPGQVNTEAFF. The CDR3 DNA sequence: TGCGCCAGCAGCAACCCCGGACAGGTCAACACTGAAGCTTTCTTT.

The chain combines TRBV6-1 with TRBJ1-2; 7 bases match TRBD1. Germline-derived CDR1 and CDR2 are MNHNS and SASEGT. The CDR3 runs to 13 residues. The V segment lost 5 bases and the J segment 4 bases; nucleotides outside the gene matches: 4. The CDR3 nucleotides are TGTGCCAGCAGTAGGGACAGCAGCTATGGCTACACCTTC. Protein product: CASSRDSSYGYTF.

This clone showed up just once. The CDR3 loop reads CASSPASGGQETQYF. The CDR3 DNA is TGTGCCAGCAGCCCCGCCTCCGGAGGGCAAGAGACCCAGTACTTC. This chain connects TRBV7-9 to TRBJ2-5; tentative D call: TRBD2 (6 bases). The CDR3 extends over 15 amino acids. The V end was cut by 5 bases, the J end by 2 bases, with 15 bases between. Looked up from germline, CDR1 is SEHNR and CDR2 is FQNEAQ (reference sequence).